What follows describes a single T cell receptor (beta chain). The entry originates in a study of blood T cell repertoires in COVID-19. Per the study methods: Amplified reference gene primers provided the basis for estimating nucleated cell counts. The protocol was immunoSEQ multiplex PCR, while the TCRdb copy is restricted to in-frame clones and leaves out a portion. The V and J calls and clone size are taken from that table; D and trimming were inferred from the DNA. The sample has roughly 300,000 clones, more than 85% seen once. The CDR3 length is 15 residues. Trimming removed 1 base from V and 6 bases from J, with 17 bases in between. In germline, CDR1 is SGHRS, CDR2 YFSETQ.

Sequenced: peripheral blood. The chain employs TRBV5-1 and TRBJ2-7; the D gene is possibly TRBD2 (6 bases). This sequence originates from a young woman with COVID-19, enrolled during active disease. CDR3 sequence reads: CASSLSGEPQREQYF. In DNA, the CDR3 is TGCGCCAGCAGCTTGTCGGGGGAACCCCAGCGCGAGCAGTACTTC.